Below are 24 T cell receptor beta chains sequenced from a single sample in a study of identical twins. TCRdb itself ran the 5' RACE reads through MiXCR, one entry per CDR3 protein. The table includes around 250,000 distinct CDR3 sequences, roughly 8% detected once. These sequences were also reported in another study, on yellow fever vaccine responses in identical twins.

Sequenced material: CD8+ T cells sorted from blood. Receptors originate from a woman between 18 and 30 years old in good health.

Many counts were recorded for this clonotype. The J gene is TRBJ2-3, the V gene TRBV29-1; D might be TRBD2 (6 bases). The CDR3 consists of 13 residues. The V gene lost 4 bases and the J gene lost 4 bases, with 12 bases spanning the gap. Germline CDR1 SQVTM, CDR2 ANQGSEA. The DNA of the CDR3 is TGCAGCGTTGGCGGGGCGAGTGCAGATACGCAGTATTTT. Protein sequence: CSVGGASADTQYF.

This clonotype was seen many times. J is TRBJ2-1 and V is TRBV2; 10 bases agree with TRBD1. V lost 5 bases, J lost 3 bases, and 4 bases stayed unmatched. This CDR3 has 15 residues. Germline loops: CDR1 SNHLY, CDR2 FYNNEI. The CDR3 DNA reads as TGTGCCAGCAGTACGGACAGGGGGGGCTACAATGAGCAGTTCTTC. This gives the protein CASSTDRGGYNEQFF.

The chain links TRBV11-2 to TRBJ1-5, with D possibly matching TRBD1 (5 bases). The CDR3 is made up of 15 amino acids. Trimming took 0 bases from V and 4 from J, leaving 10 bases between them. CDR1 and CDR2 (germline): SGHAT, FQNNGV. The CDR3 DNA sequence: TGTGCCAGCAGCTTAGAGTACAGGCTAAATCAGCCCCAGCATTTT. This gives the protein CASSLEYRLNQPQHF. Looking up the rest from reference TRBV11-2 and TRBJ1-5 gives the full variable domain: EAGVAQSPRYKIIEKRQSVAFWCNPISGHATLYWYQQILGQGPKLLIQFQNNGVVDDSQLPKDRFSAERLKGVDSTLKIQPAKLEDSAVYLCASSLEYRLNQPQHFGDGTRLSIL.

The CDR3 nucleotides are TGCGCCAGCAGCCAAGATCTCGGAGCTAACTATGGCTACACCTTC. Its protein product is CASSQDLGANYGYTF. The chain combines TRBV4-3 with TRBJ1-2, with D hard to call. The ends were cut back, 0 bases at V and 0 bases at J, with 8 bases in the middle. The CDR3 is 15 amino acids. CDR1 is LGHNA and CDR2 is YSLEER in the germline V gene.

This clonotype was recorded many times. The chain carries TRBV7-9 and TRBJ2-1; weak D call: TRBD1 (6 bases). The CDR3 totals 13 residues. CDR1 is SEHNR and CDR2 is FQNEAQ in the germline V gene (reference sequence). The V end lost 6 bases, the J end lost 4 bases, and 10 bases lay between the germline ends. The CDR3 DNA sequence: TGTGCCAGCAGGAACCAGGGGTACAATGAGCAGTTCTTC. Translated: CASRNQGYNEQFF.

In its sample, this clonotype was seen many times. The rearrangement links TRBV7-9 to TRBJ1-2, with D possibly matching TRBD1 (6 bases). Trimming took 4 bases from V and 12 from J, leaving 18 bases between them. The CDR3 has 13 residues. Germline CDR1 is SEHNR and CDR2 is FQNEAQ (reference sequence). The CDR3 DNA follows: TGTGCCAGCAGCTCTAGACAGGACCTGCTTAACACCTTC. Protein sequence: CASSSRQDLLNTF.

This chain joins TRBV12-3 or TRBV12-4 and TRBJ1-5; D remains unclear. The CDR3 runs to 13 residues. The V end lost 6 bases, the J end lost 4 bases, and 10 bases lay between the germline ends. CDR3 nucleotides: TGTGCCAGCAGCCTAGGGAAAAATCAGCCCCAGCATTTT. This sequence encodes CASSLGKNQPQHF.

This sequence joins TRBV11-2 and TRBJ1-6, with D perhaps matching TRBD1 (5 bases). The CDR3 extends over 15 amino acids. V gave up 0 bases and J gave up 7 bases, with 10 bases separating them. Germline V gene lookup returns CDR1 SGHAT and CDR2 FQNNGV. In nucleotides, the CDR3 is TGTGCCAGCAGCTTAGATCCGGGGGGGAATTCACCCCTCCACTTT. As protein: CASSLDPGGNSPLHF.

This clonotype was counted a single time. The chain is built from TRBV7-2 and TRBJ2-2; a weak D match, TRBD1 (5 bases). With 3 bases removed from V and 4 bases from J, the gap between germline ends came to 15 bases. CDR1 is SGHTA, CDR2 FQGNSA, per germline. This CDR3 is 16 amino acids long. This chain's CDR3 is CASSLGHSLGTGELFF. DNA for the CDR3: TGTGCCAGCAGCTTGGGGCACAGCCTGGGCACCGGGGAGCTGTTTTTT.

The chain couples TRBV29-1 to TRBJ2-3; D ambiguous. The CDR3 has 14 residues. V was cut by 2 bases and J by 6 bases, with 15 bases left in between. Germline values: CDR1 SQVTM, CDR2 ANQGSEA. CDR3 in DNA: TGCAGCGTTGAACCGGCCCGGATTACGGATACGCAGTATTTT. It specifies CSVEPARITDTQYF.

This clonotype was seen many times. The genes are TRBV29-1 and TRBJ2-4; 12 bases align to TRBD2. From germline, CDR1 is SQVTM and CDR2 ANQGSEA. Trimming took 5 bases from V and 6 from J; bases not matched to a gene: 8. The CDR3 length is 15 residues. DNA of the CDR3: TGCAGCGTTTCCCCTAGCGGGAGGGCCTCAAACATTCAGTACTTC. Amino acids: CSVSPSGRASNIQYF.

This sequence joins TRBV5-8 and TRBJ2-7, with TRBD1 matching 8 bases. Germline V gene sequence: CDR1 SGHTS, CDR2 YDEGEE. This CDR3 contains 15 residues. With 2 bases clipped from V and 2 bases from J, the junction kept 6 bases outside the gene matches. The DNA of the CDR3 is TGTGCCAGCAGCTTTCCCACAGGGGGGCCCTACGAGCAGTACTTC. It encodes CASSFPTGGPYEQYF.

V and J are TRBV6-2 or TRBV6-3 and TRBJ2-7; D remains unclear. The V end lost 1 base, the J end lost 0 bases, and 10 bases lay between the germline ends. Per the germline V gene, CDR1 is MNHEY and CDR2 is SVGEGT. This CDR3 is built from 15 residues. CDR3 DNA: TGTGCCAGCAGTTACTTGGCCGGAAGCTCCTACGAGCAGTACTTC. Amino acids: CASSYLAGSSYEQYF.

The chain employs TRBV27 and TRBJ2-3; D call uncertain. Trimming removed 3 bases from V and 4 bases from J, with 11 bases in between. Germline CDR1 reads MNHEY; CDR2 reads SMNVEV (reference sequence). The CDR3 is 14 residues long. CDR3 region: CASSLSQEPDTQYF. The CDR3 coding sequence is TGTGCCAGCAGTTTGAGCCAAGAGCCAGATACGCAGTATTTT.

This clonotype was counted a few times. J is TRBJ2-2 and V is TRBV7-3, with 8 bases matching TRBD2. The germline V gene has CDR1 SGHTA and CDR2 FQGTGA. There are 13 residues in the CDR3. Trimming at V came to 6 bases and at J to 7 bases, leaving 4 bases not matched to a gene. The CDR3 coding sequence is TGTGCCAGCAGACCAACTAGCGGCGGGGAGCTGTTTTTT. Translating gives CASRPTSGGELFF.

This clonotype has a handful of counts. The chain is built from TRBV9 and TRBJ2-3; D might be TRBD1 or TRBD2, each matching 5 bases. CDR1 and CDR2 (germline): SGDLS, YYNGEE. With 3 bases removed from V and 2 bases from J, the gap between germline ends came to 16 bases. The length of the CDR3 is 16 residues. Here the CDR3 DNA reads TGTGCCAGCAGCGGGGGGACGGGGAGTTACACAGATACGCAGTATTTT. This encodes CASSGGTGSYTDTQYF.

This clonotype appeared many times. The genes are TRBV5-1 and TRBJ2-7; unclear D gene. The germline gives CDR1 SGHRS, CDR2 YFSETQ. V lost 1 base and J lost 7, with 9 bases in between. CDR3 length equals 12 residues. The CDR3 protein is CASSLYPGEQYF. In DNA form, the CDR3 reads TGCGCCAGCAGCTTGTATCCGGGTGAGCAGTACTTC.

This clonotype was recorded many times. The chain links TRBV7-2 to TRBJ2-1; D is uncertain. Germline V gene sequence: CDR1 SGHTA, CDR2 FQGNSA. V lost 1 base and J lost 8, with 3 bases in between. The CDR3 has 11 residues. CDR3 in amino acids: CASSLVHEQFF. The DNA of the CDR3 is TGTGCCAGCAGCTTAGTACATGAGCAGTTCTTC.

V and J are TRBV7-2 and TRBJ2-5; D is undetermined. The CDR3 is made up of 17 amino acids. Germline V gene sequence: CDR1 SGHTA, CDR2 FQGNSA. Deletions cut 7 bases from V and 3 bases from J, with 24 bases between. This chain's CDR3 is CASTSPPSDGDEETQYF. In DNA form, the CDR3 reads TGTGCCAGCACTTCCCCGCCCTCGGACGGAGACGAAGAGACCCAGTACTTC.

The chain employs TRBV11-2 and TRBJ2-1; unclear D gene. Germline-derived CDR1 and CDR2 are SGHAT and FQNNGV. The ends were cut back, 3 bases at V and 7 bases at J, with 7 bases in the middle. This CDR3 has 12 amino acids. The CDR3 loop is CASSFARNEQFF. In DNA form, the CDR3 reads TGTGCCAGCAGCTTCGCCAGGAATGAGCAGTTCTTC.

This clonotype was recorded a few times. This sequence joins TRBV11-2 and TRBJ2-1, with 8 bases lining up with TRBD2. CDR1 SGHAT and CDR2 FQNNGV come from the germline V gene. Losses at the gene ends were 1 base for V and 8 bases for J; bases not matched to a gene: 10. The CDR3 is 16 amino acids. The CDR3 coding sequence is TGTGCCAGCAGCTTAGCCACTAGCGGAGGTAGGCATGAGCAGTTCTTC. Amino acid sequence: CASSLATSGGRHEQFF.

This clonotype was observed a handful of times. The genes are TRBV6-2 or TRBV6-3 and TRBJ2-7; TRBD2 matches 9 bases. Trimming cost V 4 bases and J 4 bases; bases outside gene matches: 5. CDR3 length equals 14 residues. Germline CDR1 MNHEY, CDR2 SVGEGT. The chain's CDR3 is CASSSRTSAYEQYF. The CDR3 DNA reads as TGTGCCAGCAGTTCGAGGACTAGCGCTTACGAGCAGTACTTC.

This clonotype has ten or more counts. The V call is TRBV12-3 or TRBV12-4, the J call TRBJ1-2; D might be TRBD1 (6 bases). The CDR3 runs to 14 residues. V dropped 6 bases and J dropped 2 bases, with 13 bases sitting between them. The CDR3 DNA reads TGTGCCAGCAGGCCACTTCAGGGGAACTATGGCTACACCTTC. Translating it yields CASRPLQGNYGYTF.

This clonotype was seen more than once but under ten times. The CDR3 DNA reads TGTGCCAGCCCGGGGGCAGAAGACACAGATACGCAGTATTTT. As protein: CASPGAEDTDTQYF. The J gene is TRBJ2-3, the V gene TRBV7-2; D tentatively reads TRBD1 or TRBD2 (6 bases each). CDR1 and CDR2 from the germline V gene are SGHTA and FQGNSA. Between the trimmed V and J ends, which lost 8 bases and 2 bases, there was a span of 14 bases. The CDR3 is made up of 14 amino acids.